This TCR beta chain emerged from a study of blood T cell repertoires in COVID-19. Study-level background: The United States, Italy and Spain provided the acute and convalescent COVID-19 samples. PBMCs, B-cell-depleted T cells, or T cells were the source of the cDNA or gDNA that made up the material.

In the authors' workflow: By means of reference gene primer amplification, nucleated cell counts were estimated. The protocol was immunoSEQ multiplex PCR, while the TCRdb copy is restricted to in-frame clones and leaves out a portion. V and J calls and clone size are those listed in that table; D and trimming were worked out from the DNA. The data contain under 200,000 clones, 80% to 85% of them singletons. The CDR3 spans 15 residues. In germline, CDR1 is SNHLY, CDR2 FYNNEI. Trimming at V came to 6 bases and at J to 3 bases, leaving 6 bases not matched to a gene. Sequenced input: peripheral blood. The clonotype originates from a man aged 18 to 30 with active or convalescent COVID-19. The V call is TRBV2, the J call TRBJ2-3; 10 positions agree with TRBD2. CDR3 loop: CASSSSGRLTDTQYF. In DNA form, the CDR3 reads TGTGCCAGCAGCTCTAGCGGGAGATTGACAGATACGCAGTATTTT.